This is a list of T cell receptor beta chains from one sample in a study of T-cell memory formation after mild COVID-19. Each CDR3 protein gets one entry after TCRdb re-called the 5' RACE reads with MiXCR. Altogether fewer than 300,000 distinct CDR3 sequences are present, over 15% being singletons, with the ten largest covering roughly a fifth. Sequencing used PBMCs or a T cell subset sorted from them (not recorded which). The origin of the receptors is a man aged 18 to 30 who had mild COVID-19 (a few samples of this study predate the infection). Cell type and time point are not known. The conserved cysteine and the conserved F or W are not part of the CDR3 here.

v_gene	CDR3aa
TRBV29-1	SVDLPWTRESLRDTEAF
TRBV18	ASSDRGALGANVLT
TRBV5-6	ASSERDGLT
TRBV7-6	ASSLLSGGGYNEQF
TRBV20-1	SARLPGARTGELF
TRBV4-3	ASSGIGGLGGNGYT
TRBV29-1	SVEGRLARDEQF
TRBV20-1	SAREGAQTYEQY
TRBV6-5	ASSSGLAENIQY
TRBV6-6	ASRTDGLYGYT
TRBV4-3	ASSQDPGGISNQPQH
TRBV5-1	ASSLKGTDTQY
TRBV5-1	ASSVTGSTDTQY
TRBV5-1	ASRESGEQF
TRBV5-8	ASSSGVYTDTQY
TRBV7-4	ASSLPAKSTQFGDEQF
TRBV5-1	ASSLVPGQGEGEKLF
TRBV6-5	ASSYTTSDTQY
TRBV24-1	ATSEQGIRDEQF
TRBV11-2	ASSLAGVGAYEQY
TRBV6-2/TRBV6-3	ASSHGRPSNYGYT
TRBV4-1	ASSQVGGGSSEQF
TRBV7-9	ASSLAGTGLYEQF
TRBV6-5	ASSTPGANVLT
TRBV12-3/TRBV12-4	ASSFRGGLGENNYGYT
TRBV12-3/TRBV12-4	ASSPSGGAGELF
TRBV4-3	ASTPVRQETQY
TRBV15	ATSRGKGDYGYT
TRBV11-2	ASEIGTLSSYNEQF
TRBV20-1	SARVGERAVNTGELF
TRBV25-1	ASSVRERGAANEQF
TRBV5-1	ASSLMTEYEQY
TRBV29-1	SVEGSGTGGNTEAF
TRBV6-4	ASSESSGGPTDTQY
TRBV7-6	ASSSPGEYNGYT
TRBV6-6	ASSYSTSGQETQY
TRBV12-3/TRBV12-4	ASSLNHFGYGYT
TRBV6-1	ASSSGFYGYT
TRBV7-2	ASSVRLAGGPYQETQY
TRBV5-6	ASSIGRANYNSPLH
TRBV18	ASSPSAGETQY
TRBV29-1	SVVKGGTGTDTQY
TRBV29-1	SVAETYEQY
TRBV12-3/TRBV12-4	ASRARTTDTQY
TRBV6-2/TRBV6-3	ASSYPPGGYETQY
TRBV18	ASSPRSEDYGYT
TRBV12-5	ASGSGGQETQY
TRBV4-2	ASSQEEVADTQY
TRBV7-8	ASRKGVLETQY